This T cell receptor beta chain was recovered during a study of lymphopenia after photon versus proton radiotherapy. Study-wide findings and caveats: Survival link was tested only in deceased patients; proton benefit remains a possibility.

Using immunoSEQ multiplex PCR, the repertoire was profiled, and TCRdb retains in-frame clones only, with some absent. The sample shows roughly 41,000 clones, about 83% of them seen only once. A single count supports this clone. Its antigen is unidentified. After removal of 3 bases from V and 5 bases from J, the junction contained 5 bases not matched to a gene. CDR3 length: 15 amino acids. Germline values: CDR1 WSHSY, CDR2 SAAADI. Sequenced here: peripheral blood, sampled from a patient treated with photon-based radiotherapy. The TCR comes from a man aged 50-60 years with gastric cancer. The J gene is TRBJ2-3, the V gene TRBV10-2, with 10 bases matching TRBD1. The CDR3 reads CASSEGQGVVDTQYF. Here the CDR3 DNA reads TGCGCCAGCAGTGAAGGACAGGGGGTTGTAGATACGCAGTATTTT.